The 28 T cell receptor beta chains presented below share a single source sample, sequenced in a study of T cell responses to AZD1222 COVID-19 vaccine. Data came from immunoSEQ multiplex PCR; TCRdb stores just in-frame clones and leaves some out. The sample contains approximately 110,000 clones, around 86% of which appear only once. Material: peripheral blood, obtained on day 0 of AZD1222 vaccination. These receptors came from an adult in good health.

V usage is TRBV7-6 and J usage is TRBJ1-6; D is uncertain. The CDR3 has 15 amino acids. Trimming removed 1 base at V and 4 bases at J, with 8 bases between. Germline-derived CDR1 and CDR2 are SGHVS and FNYEAQ. CDR3 region: CASSLEQDYNSPLHF. In nucleotides, the CDR3 is TGTGCCAGCAGCTTAGAACAAGATTATAATTCACCCCTCCACTTT.

J is TRBJ1-1 and V is TRBV4-2; D is unresolved. The CDR3 runs to 15 residues. V was shortened by 4 bases and J by 1 base, with 13 bases between the two germline ends. Germline values: CDR1 LGHNA, CDR2 YNFKEQ. The CDR3 sequence is CASSLTKRPNTEAFF. In nucleotides, the CDR3 is TGTGCCAGCAGCCTGACGAAGCGGCCGAACACTGAAGCTTTCTTT.

The chain's CDR3 is CASSISTGDNEKLFF. The CDR3 DNA sequence: TGTGCCAGTAGTATTTCAACAGGGGATAATGAAAAACTGTTTTTT. The chain joins TRBV19 to TRBJ1-4; 7 positions agree with TRBD1. The junction had 5 bases not matched to a gene; V was cut back by 3 bases and J by 4 bases. This CDR3 is built from 15 residues. Per the germline V gene, CDR1 is LNHDA and CDR2 is SQIVND (reference sequence).

This chain links TRBV19 with TRBJ2-2; D tentatively fits TRBD1 or TRBD2 (6 bases each). The V end was cut by 5 bases, the J end by 5 bases, with 21 bases between. CDR1 LNHDA and CDR2 SQIVND come from the germline V gene (reference sequence). The CDR3 spans 17 residues. For the CDR3, the DNA is TGTGCCAGTAGTGGGTGGGGCTACAGGGAGGCAACCGGGGAGCTGTTTTTT. The encoded protein is CASSGWGYREATGELFF. The full variable domain, in which reference TRBV19 and TRBJ2-2 provide the parts outside the CDR3, is DGGITQSPKYLFRKEGQNVTLSCEQNLNHDAMYWYRQDPGQGLRLIYYSQIVNDFQKGDIAEGYSVSREKKESFPLTVTSAQKNPTAFYLCASSGWGYREATGELFFGEGSRLTVL.

This chain connects TRBV6-5 to TRBJ2-7; 8 bases match TRBD1. In germline, CDR1 is MNHEY, CDR2 SVGAGI. This CDR3 spans 13 amino acids. The V and J ends lost 8 bases and 2 bases, in that order; junction bases with no gene match: 5. CDR3 DNA: TGTGCCAGCGGGGGACAGGACGCCTACGAGCAGTACTTC. This gives the protein CASGGQDAYEQYF.

J is TRBJ1-2 and V is TRBV5-4; D is ambiguous. CDR1 and CDR2 from the germline V gene are SGHNT and YYREEE (reference sequence). The CDR3 totals 15 residues. Trimming removed 4 bases at V and 4 bases at J, with 17 bases between. The CDR3 here is CASSRTRSSLYGYTF. DNA of the CDR3: TGTGCCAGCAGCCGAACCCGGAGCTCTCTCTATGGCTACACCTTC.

This clone appeared once. The chain combines TRBV4-1 with TRBJ2-3, with TRBD1 identical over 11 bases. The germline CDR1 and CDR2 sequences are MGHRA and YSYEKL. CDR3 length equals 16 residues. V shed 4 bases and J 4 bases; nucleotides not matched to a gene: 7. The CDR3 nucleotides read TGCGCCAGCAGCCTAACCGGGACAGGGGGATCAGATACGCAGTATTTT. It yields the protein CASSLTGTGGSDTQYF.

The rearrangement links TRBV4-1 to TRBJ1-5; D unclear. CDR1 MGHRA and CDR2 YSYEKL come from the germline V gene. The CDR3 extends over 14 amino acids. Between the trimmed V and J ends, which lost 3 bases and 0 bases, there was a span of 6 bases. The DNA for the CDR3 is TGCGCCAGCAGCCAGGCCTATAGCAATCAGCCCCAGCATTTT. Translated: CASSQAYSNQPQHF.

This clone was seen just once. The rearrangement joins TRBV12-3 or TRBV12-4 to TRBJ1-5; D gene unclear. With 3 bases removed from V and 0 bases from J, the gap between germline ends came to 3 bases. This CDR3 comprises 13 residues. Here the CDR3 reads CASSLSSNQPQHF. The CDR3 DNA is TGTGCCAGCAGTTTGAGTAGCAATCAGCCCCAGCATTTT.

The chain joins TRBV3-1 (or the pseudogene TRBV3-2) to TRBJ1-4; 10 positions agree with TRBD1. The CDR3 covers 15 residues. The V and J ends lost 8 bases and 0 bases, in that order; junction bases with no gene match: 3. The germline V gene has CDR1 LGHDT and CDR2 YNNKEL (reference sequence). CDR3 region: CASGDRGSTNEKLFF. The CDR3, as DNA: TGTGCCAGCGGGGACAGGGGCTCAACTAATGAAAAACTGTTTTTT.

This sequence joins TRBV7-2 and TRBJ2-1; D unclear. This CDR3 spans 15 amino acids. Germline CDR1 and CDR2: SGHTA and FQGNSA. The germline V and J ends were trimmed by 1 base and 6 bases, with 13 bases remaining between them. The CDR3: CASSLGLYLSNEQFF. The CDR3 nucleotides are TGTGCCAGCAGCTTAGGATTATACCTTAGCAATGAGCAGTTCTTC.

The chain carries TRBV5-1 and TRBJ1-2; maybe TRBD1 (5 bases). CDR3 length: 13 residues. The germline CDR1 and CDR2 sequences are SGHRS and YFSETQ. Deletions cut 0 bases from V and 6 bases from J, with 9 bases between. CDR3 DNA sequence: TGCGCCAGCAGCTTGGAAGGGGAGAATGGCTACACCTTC. Amino acids: CASSLEGENGYTF.

V and J are TRBV4-1 and TRBJ1-6, with D hard to call. V was trimmed by 0 bases and J by 13 bases, leaving 10 bases between them. Germline values: CDR1 MGHRA, CDR2 YSYEKL. The CDR3 sequence is 13 residues long. In nucleotides, the CDR3 is TGCGCCAGCAGCCAAGATCTTCAGTCCCCCCTCCACTTT. It is translated as CASSQDLQSPLHF.

The V call is TRBV9, the J call TRBJ1-1, with unresolved D. This CDR3 region has 13 residues. CDR1 is SGDLS, CDR2 YYNGEE, per germline. With 4 bases removed from V and 5 bases from J, the gap between germline ends came to 12 bases. The CDR3 protein is CASSTYIGTEAFF. As DNA, the CDR3 is TGTGCCAGCAGCACGTACATAGGGACTGAAGCTTTCTTT.

V is TRBV27 and J is TRBJ1-6; the D is unclear. V dropped 3 bases and J dropped 7 bases, with 4 bases sitting between them. The germline V gene encodes CDR1 MNHEY and CDR2 SMNVEV (reference sequence). This CDR3 has 12 amino acids. This CDR3 reads CASSLTNSPLHF. The CDR3 bases are TGTGCCAGCAGTTTGACGAATTCACCCCTCCACTTT.

The V gene is TRBV4-1, the J gene TRBJ1-6, with D uncertain. V lost 4 bases, J lost 9 bases, and 13 bases lay in between. The CDR3 extends over 14 amino acids. Per germline, CDR1 MGHRA and CDR2 YSYEKL. The CDR3 sequence is CASSRPEGISPLHF. The CDR3 DNA reads TGCGCCAGCAGCCGACCTGAAGGGATTTCACCCCTCCACTTT.

This clone was counted a single time. The chain links TRBV5-1 to TRBJ2-5; 15 positions match TRBD2. The CDR3 length is 16 residues. Losses at the gene ends were 9 bases for V and 5 bases for J; bases not matched to a gene: 11. Germline V gene sequence: CDR1 SGHRS, CDR2 YFSETQ. Here the CDR3 reads CATRTSGGAMAETQYF. DNA for the CDR3: TGCGCCACCCGGACTAGCGGGGGGGCCATGGCTGAGACCCAGTACTTC.

This sequence joins TRBV19 and TRBJ1-5; TRBD1 matches at 7 bases. Germline CDR1 is LNHDA and CDR2 is SQIVND (reference sequence). The CDR3 sequence is 19 residues long. After removal of 3 bases from V and 0 bases from J, the junction contained 14 bases not matched to a gene. The CDR3 reads CASSIRAHRDRHSNQPQHF. The DNA of the CDR3 is TGTGCCAGTAGTATTAGGGCCCACCGGGACAGACATAGCAATCAGCCCCAGCATTTT.

The chain combines TRBV5-6 with TRBJ2-5, with 10 bases matching TRBD2. This CDR3 comprises 17 residues. J gave up 1 base and V 0 bases, and 6 bases lay outside the gene matches. CDR1 is SGHDT and CDR2 is YYEEEE in the germline V gene. As DNA, the CDR3 is TGTGCCAGCAGCTTGGAGGGTAGCGGGGGGATCCAAGAGACCCAGTACTTC. It codes for CASSLEGSGGIQETQYF.

This clone was observed a few times. The CDR3 nucleotides read TGTGCCAGCAGCTTGGGGGGACAGGGAGCTTCCTACGAGCAGTACTTC. Amino acids: CASSLGGQGASYEQYF. V and J are TRBV5-4 and TRBJ2-7, with 9 bases matching TRBD1. Germline CDR1 and CDR2: SGHNT and YYREEE (reference sequence). V lost 0 bases and J lost 1; bases outside the gene matches: 5. The CDR3 consists of 16 residues.

V and J are TRBV9 and TRBJ1-2; 11 nucleotides line up with TRBD1. V lost 4 bases and J lost 1; bases outside the gene matches: 6. The length of the CDR3 is 16 residues. CDR1 SGDLS and CDR2 YYNGEE come from the germline V gene. The CDR3 sequence: CASSLGQGARNYGYTF. The CDR3 coding sequence is TGTGCCAGCAGCCTAGGACAGGGGGCGCGTAACTATGGCTACACCTTC.

The CDR3 sequence is CASSPLTGGLGELFF. As DNA, the CDR3 is TGTGCCAGCAGCCCGCTTACGGGGGGGCTTGGGGAGCTGTTTTTT. This chain uses TRBV7-8 with TRBJ2-2, with TRBD2 identical over 8 bases. CDR1 SGHVS and CDR2 FQNEAQ come from the germline V gene. CDR3 length equals 15 residues. With V trimmed by 5 bases and J by 8 bases, 10 bases remained unmatched.

The V call is TRBV6-5, the J call TRBJ1-1; no reliable D call. V was shortened by 2 bases and J by 3 bases, with 7 bases between the two germline ends. The germline V gene encodes CDR1 MNHEY and CDR2 SVGAGI. The CDR3 is 13 residues long. The CDR3 nucleotides are TGTGCCAGCAGTTACAGCCAGTACACTGAAGCTTTCTTT. This gives the protein CASSYSQYTEAFF.

This chain joins TRBV4-3 and TRBJ1-1; D is possibly TRBD1 (6 bases). Trimming pared 8 bases from V and 0 bases from J, leaving 13 bases between. Germline V lookup: CDR1 LGHNA, CDR2 YSLEER. This CDR3 is 14 amino acids long. CDR3 region: CASAPGVMNTEAFF. The DNA of the CDR3 is TGCGCCAGCGCACCAGGGGTCATGAACACTGAAGCTTTCTTT.

This chain uses TRBV19 with TRBJ2-7; D may be TRBD1 or TRBD2 (5 bases each). V was pared by 5 bases and J by 5 bases, with 13 bases between. Germline V gene data show CDR1 as LNHDA and CDR2 as SQIVND (reference sequence). The CDR3 has 13 amino acids. The CDR3 bases are TGTGCCAGTAGTTGGGGGACCTGGGACGAGCAGTACTTC. Amino acid sequence: CASSWGTWDEQYF.

The rearrangement uses TRBV7-9 and TRBJ1-2; D gene unclear. CDR1 is SEHNR and CDR2 is FQNEAQ in the germline V gene (reference sequence). Trimming pared 1 base from V and 7 bases from J, leaving 1 base between. The CDR3 sequence is 10 residues long. The chain's CDR3 is CASSLGGYTF. The CDR3 coding sequence is TGTGCCAGCAGCTTAGGTGGCTACACCTTC.

The rearrangement joins TRBV18 to TRBJ2-4; TRBD2 matches at 10 bases. The CDR3 length is 14 residues. CDR1 and CDR2 from the germline V gene are KGHSH and LQKENI. The ends lost 4 bases at V and 5 bases at J; junction bases unmatched: 2. CDR3: CASSLAGGENIQYF. CDR3 in DNA: TGTGCCAGCTCACTAGCGGGGGGTGAAAACATTCAGTACTTC.

This clone occurred a few times. The gene calls are TRBV11-3 and TRBJ1-1; D unclear. Trimming cost V 1 base and J 1 base, with 4 bases left between them. CDR3 length: 13 amino acids. The germline CDR1 and CDR2 sequences are SGHNT and YENEEA. The CDR3 loop is CASSLGRNTEAFF. Here the CDR3 DNA reads TGTGCCAGCAGCTTAGGAAGGAACACTGAAGCTTTCTTT.